The 27 T cell receptor beta chains below come from one sample, sequenced in a study of blood T cell repertoires in COVID-19. TCRdb's copy holds only in-frame clones and misses some; the assay was immunoSEQ multiplex PCR. The repertoire has hundreds of thousands of clones, around 89% of them found once; the top ten carry 2% to 2.5%. The sample comprised PBMCs or T cells enriched from blood (not recorded which). The receptor set was obtained from a woman younger than 30 who had recovered from COVID-19.

V gene TRBV19 combines with J gene TRBJ2-5, with 12 bases lining up with TRBD2. This CDR3 is 16 amino acids long. V gave up 5 bases and J gave up 3 bases; unmatched junction bases: 7. CDR1 LNHDA and CDR2 SQIVND come from the germline V gene (reference sequence). This chain's CDR3 is CASSSLRTSGEETQYF. In DNA form, the CDR3 reads TGTGCCAGTAGTTCCTTACGGACTAGCGGGGAAGAGACCCAGTACTTC.

This clone was observed a single time. V is TRBV19 and J is TRBJ2-5; TRBD1 might be the D (6 bases). V lost 4 bases, J lost 5 bases, and 11 bases lay in between. This CDR3 has 13 amino acids. Germline V lookup: CDR1 LNHDA, CDR2 SQIVND (reference sequence). The CDR3 DNA sequence: TGTGCCAGTAGTAGAACAGGGATGGAGACCCAGTACTTC. It is translated as CASSRTGMETQYF.

The J gene is TRBJ2-3, the V gene TRBV11-2; 10 bases align to TRBD2. The germline V gene encodes CDR1 SGHAT and CDR2 FQNNGV. CDR3 length: 16 amino acids. V dropped 5 bases and J dropped 0; count of bases not matched to a gene: 5. For the CDR3, the DNA is TGTGCCAGCAGCCAAGGGACTAGCGCTAGCACAGATACGCAGTATTTT. Amino acid sequence: CASSQGTSASTDTQYF. The whole variable domain, filled in from reference TRBV11-2 and TRBJ2-3, reads EAGVAQSPRYKIIEKRQSVAFWCNPISGHATLYWYQQILGQGPKLLIQFQNNGVVDDSQLPKDRFSAERLKGVDSTLKIQPAKLEDSAVYLCASSQGTSASTDTQYFGPGTRLTVL.

This chain's CDR3 is CASRPADRGSSPLHF. In DNA, the CDR3 is TGTGCCAGCCGTCCAGCAGACAGGGGTAGTTCACCCCTCCACTTT. The chain links TRBV2 to TRBJ1-6; 8 bases fit TRBD1. CDR1 is SNHLY, CDR2 FYNNEI, per germline. The CDR3 loop spans 15 amino acids. V shed 8 bases and J 9 bases; nucleotides not matched to a gene: 12.

CDR3 residues: CASSLLEQITDTQYF. DNA of the CDR3: TGTGCCAGCAGTCTCCTGGAACAGATCACAGATACGCAGTATTTT. V and J are TRBV6-5 and TRBJ2-3; no clear D gene. CDR3 length: 15 amino acids. The germline gives CDR1 MNHEY, CDR2 SVGAGI. V shed 5 bases and J shed 2 bases, with 14 bases lying between them.

This rearrangement joins TRBV6-5 to TRBJ2-5, with D perhaps TRBD2 (6 bases). The ends were cut back, 8 bases at V and 4 bases at J, with 11 bases in the middle. Germline CDR1 reads MNHEY; CDR2 reads SVGAGI. CDR3 size: 12 residues. The CDR3 here is CASWRGRETQYF. The CDR3 DNA is TGTGCCAGCTGGAGGGGACGAGAGACCCAGTACTTC.

The rearrangement links TRBV30 to TRBJ2-7; D remains ambiguous. Germline loops: CDR1 GTSNPN, CDR2 SVGIG (reference sequence). Between the trimmed V and J ends, which lost 4 bases and 0 bases, there was a span of 7 bases. CDR3 length: 12 residues. CDR3 protein: CAWTESSYEQYF. CDR3 bases: TGTGCCTGGACCGAGAGCTCCTACGAGCAGTACTTC.

Only one count was recorded for this clone. The chain couples TRBV3-1 (or the pseudogene TRBV3-2) to TRBJ1-2, with 9 positions matching TRBD1. The CDR3 consists of 15 residues. The J segment lost 7 bases and the V segment lost 2 bases, leaving 8 bases of the junction unmatched. CDR1 and CDR2 from the germline V gene are LGHDT and YNNKEL (reference sequence). As DNA, the CDR3 is TGTGCCAGCAGCCAAAGCCCACAGGGGGCACGTGGCTACACCTTC. Amino acids: CASSQSPQGARGYTF.

V is TRBV5-1 and J is TRBJ1-5; D is undetermined. The CDR3 contains 14 residues. Germline-derived CDR1 and CDR2 are SGHRS and YFSETQ. Trimming shortened V by 4 bases and J by 0 bases, and 8 bases separated the two germline ends. CDR3 in DNA: TGCGCCAGCAGCGATGACTTTAGCAATCAGCCCCAGCATTTT. Amino acid sequence: CASSDDFSNQPQHF. Full variable domain (rest looked up from reference TRBV5-1 and TRBJ1-5): KAGVTQTPRYLIKTRGQQVTLSCSPISGHRSVSWYQQTPGQGLQFLFEYFSETQRNKGNFPGRFSGRQFSNSRSEMNVSTLELGDSALYLCASSDDFSNQPQHFGDGTRLSIL.

The chain recombines TRBV18 with TRBJ1-6; D not certain. This CDR3 spans 14 amino acids. V gave up 2 bases and J gave up 11 bases, with 13 bases separating them. Germline-derived CDR1 and CDR2 are KGHSH and LQKENI. CDR3: CASSPEARGAPLHF. CDR3 in DNA: TGTGCCAGCTCACCAGAGGCCCGCGGGGCACCCCTCCACTTT.

The chain carries TRBV5-4 and TRBJ1-3; 11 bases line up with TRBD1. Germline assignment: CDR1 SGHNT and CDR2 YYREEE (reference sequence). The CDR3 sequence is 15 residues long. The junction had 3 bases not matched to a gene; V was cut back by 3 bases and J by 4 bases. The CDR3 spells CASSSGQGVGNTIYF. The CDR3 DNA reads as TGTGCCAGCAGCTCGGGACAGGGGGTAGGAAACACCATATATTTT.

V gene TRBV5-4 combines with J gene TRBJ2-1; 7 nucleotides line up with TRBD1. V lost 4 bases to trimming and J lost 2 bases; unmatched junction nucleotides: 6. Per the germline V gene, CDR1 is SGHNT and CDR2 is YYREEE (reference sequence). The CDR3 is 15 residues long. The CDR3: CASSTQGTPYNEQFF. DNA of the CDR3: TGTGCCAGCAGCACACAGGGGACCCCCTACAATGAGCAGTTCTTC.

The chain is built from TRBV6-6 and TRBJ2-1, with 12 bases aligning to TRBD2. Germline values: CDR1 MNHNY, CDR2 SVGAGI (reference sequence). Trimming at V came to 2 bases and at J to 7 bases, leaving 6 bases not matched to a gene. The CDR3 runs to 16 residues. DNA of the CDR3: TGTGCCAGCAGTTACCCTAGCGGGGGGGCGGAAAATGAGCAGTTCTTC. It codes for CASSYPSGGAENEQFF.

V usage is TRBV6-5 and J usage is TRBJ2-6, with a tentative D call TRBD2 (6 bases). Germline CDR1 MNHEY, CDR2 SVGAGI. The CDR3 covers 15 residues. V lost 10 bases, J lost 2 bases, and 15 bases lay in between. The chain's CDR3 is CATAGIAAGANVLTF. CDR3 nucleotide sequence: TGTGCCACCGCAGGGATAGCGGCTGGGGCCAACGTCCTGACTTTC.

In the case of this clone: Within the sample, other DNA sequences also encode this same CDR3. The chain is built from TRBV7-2 and TRBJ2-4, with TRBD2 matching 9 bases. The V and J ends lost 5 bases and 15 bases, in that order; junction bases with no gene match: 14. This CDR3 comprises 14 residues. Germline CDR1 and CDR2: SGHTA and FQGNSA. The CDR3 spells CASSHILERGAGYF. The CDR3, as DNA: TGTGCCAGCAGCCACATCCTCGAGCGGGGGGCGGGGTACTTC. Based on the CDR3 plus reference TRBV7-2 and TRBJ2-4, the full variable domain is GAGVSQSPSNKVTEKGKDVELRCDPISGHTALYWYRQSLGQGLEFLIYFQGNSAPDKSGLPSDRFSAERTGGSVSTLTIQRTQQEDSAVYLCASSHILERGAGYFGAGTRLSVL.

This chain uses TRBV5-1 with TRBJ2-7, with D unclear. The CDR3 extends over 11 amino acids. V dropped 1 base and J dropped 6 bases, with 5 bases sitting between them. Per germline, CDR1 SGHRS and CDR2 YFSETQ. This CDR3 reads CASSLLGEQYF. The CDR3, as DNA: TGCGCCAGCAGCTTGCTCGGCGAGCAGTACTTC.

The chain recombines TRBV19 with TRBJ1-5, with D unclear. The CDR3 is 15 amino acids. Germline V gives CDR1 LNHDA, CDR2 SQIVND (reference sequence). Trimming pared 6 bases from V and 0 bases from J, leaving 12 bases between. CDR3 coding DNA: TGTGCCAGTAGCCAACAGATGGGTAGCAATCAGCCCCAGCATTTT. Its protein is CASSQQMGSNQPQHF.

Written as DNA, the CDR3 is TGCGCCAGCAGCTTGGGGCACAGGGAGCCCAAAAACATTCAGTACTTC. This sequence encodes CASSLGHREPKNIQYF. This chain joins TRBV5-1 and TRBJ2-4; D perhaps matches TRBD1 (6 bases). With 0 bases removed from V and 2 bases from J, the gap between germline ends came to 12 bases. In germline, CDR1 is SGHRS, CDR2 YFSETQ. CDR3 length equals 16 residues.

This chain connects TRBV15 to TRBJ2-7; 8 bases map to TRBD1. V shed 0 bases and J 2 bases; nucleotides not matched to a gene: 3. Germline CDR1 is LNHNV and CDR2 is YYDKDF (reference sequence). The CDR3 sequence is 15 residues long. This CDR3 reads CATSRDQGAPYEQYF. The CDR3 region has the DNA TGTGCCACCAGCAGAGATCAGGGGGCTCCCTACGAGCAGTACTTC.

This clone has just a few counts. Here the CDR3 DNA reads TGTGCCAGCAGCGTGACAGGGTTCAATTCACCCCTCCACTTT. This translates into CASSVTGFNSPLHF. The chain uses TRBV5-6 and TRBJ1-6, with 7 bases lining up with TRBD1. V lost 4 bases, J lost 7 bases, and 5 bases stayed unmatched. Germline loops: CDR1 SGHDT, CDR2 YYEEEE. CDR3 length: 14 residues. Full variable domain (missing parts from reference TRBV5-6 and TRBJ1-6): DAGVTQSPTHLIKTRGQQVTLRCSPKSGHDTVSWYQQALGQGPQFIFQYYEEEERQRGNFPDRFSGHQFPNYSSELNVNALLLGDSALYLCASSVTGFNSPLHFGNGTRLTVT.

The chain couples TRBV2 to TRBJ1-4, with D maybe TRBD1 (6 bases). Trimming left V 9 bases short and J 0 bases short, with 20 bases between. CDR1 SNHLY and CDR2 FYNNEI come from the germline V gene. The CDR3 loop spans 17 amino acids. The CDR3 DNA reads TGTGCCAGTCGCCCGCGGGGGGGCAGGACAACTAATGAAAAACTGTTTTTT. Translating gives CASRPRGGRTTNEKLFF. Full variable domain (missing parts from reference TRBV2 and TRBJ1-4): EPEVTQTPSHQVTQMGQEVILRCVPISNHLYFYWYRQILGQKVEFLVSFYNNEISEKSEIFDDQFSVERPDGSNFTLKIRSTKLEDSAMYFCASRPRGGRTTNEKLFFGSGTQLSVL.

The chain carries TRBV7-9 and TRBJ2-1; 12 nucleotides line up with TRBD1. J was trimmed by 12 bases and V by 5 bases; bases with no gene match: 14. The germline V gene has CDR1 SEHNR and CDR2 FQNEAQ (reference sequence). CDR3 length: 16 residues. CDR3 DNA: TGTGCCAGCAGCCTAAACCGGGACAGGGGGCGGCGGGGGCAGTTCTTC. Translating it yields CASSLNRDRGRRGQFF.

The chain carries TRBV5-8 and TRBJ1-4, with a weak D call TRBD1 (5 bases). The germline gives CDR1 SGHTS, CDR2 YDEGEE. The CDR3 has 14 amino acids. Trimming took off 4 bases at V and 5 bases at J, with 12 bases between the two ends. The CDR3 DNA is TGTGCCAGCAGCAGGGACGGGGGAAATGAAAAACTGTTTTTT. It codes for CASSRDGGNEKLFF. The whole variable domain, remainder taken from reference TRBV5-8 and TRBJ1-4, is EAGVTQSPTHLIKTRGQQATLRCSPISGHTSVYWYQQALGLGLQFLLWYDEGEERNRGNFPPRFSGRQFPNYSSELNVNALELEDSALYLCASSRDGGNEKLFFGSGTQLSVL.

This rearrangement joins TRBV28 to TRBJ1-2; TRBD1 matches at 9 bases. The CDR3 contains 17 residues. V was clipped by 4 bases and J by 8 bases; unmatched bases: 17. Looked up from germline, CDR1 is MDHEN and CDR2 is SYDVKM. Written as DNA, the CDR3 is TGTGCCAGCAGTTACTCACCCCGGGACAGGGAGGGTTCAGGCTACACCTTC. Its translation: CASSYSPRDREGSGYTF.

V is TRBV9 and J is TRBJ1-5; no reliable D call. The CDR3 runs to 13 residues. V was shortened by 0 bases and J by 7 bases, with 8 bases between the two germline ends. In germline, CDR1 is SGDLS, CDR2 YYNGEE. CDR3 amino acids: CASSVDQSQPQHF. The CDR3 DNA sequence: TGTGCCAGCAGCGTAGACCAGTCACAGCCCCAGCATTTT.

This clone occurred a few times. V gene TRBV28 combines with J gene TRBJ1-5; possible D gene TRBD1, 6 bases. CDR3 length equals 14 residues. V lost 6 bases to trimming and J lost 2 bases, with 11 bases between them. Germline CDR1 reads MDHEN; CDR2 reads SYDVKM. In DNA form, the CDR3 reads TGTGCCAGCAGGTTACAGGGTGGCAATCAGCCCCAGCATTTT. This codes for CASRLQGGNQPQHF.

The J gene is TRBJ1-4, the V gene TRBV5-8, with D perhaps TRBD1 (6 bases). The germline gives CDR1 SGHTS, CDR2 YDEGEE. V was clipped by 2 bases and J by 10 bases, with 9 bases between them. The CDR3 consists of 12 residues. For the CDR3, the DNA is TGTGCCAGCAGCTTTGAACAGGGAAAACTGTTTTTT. This gives the protein CASSFEQGKLFF.